This passage covers 9 T cell receptor beta chains from one sample sequenced in a study of T cell responses to AZD1222 COVID-19 vaccine. The repertoire was sequenced with immunoSEQ multiplex PCR; TCRdb's copy has only in-frame clones and lacks some. The table lists around 110,000 clones, 85% to 95% of them singletons. The sample consisted of peripheral blood, taken on day 0 of AZD1222 vaccination. These receptors were taken from an adult in good health.

CDR3 protein: CASSIAGGPAEQYF. The CDR3 bases are TGTGCCAGCAGCATAGCGGGAGGGCCCGCCGAGCAGTACTTC. The V call is TRBV5-6, the J call TRBJ2-7; 11 bases are a match to TRBD2. Per germline, CDR1 SGHDT and CDR2 YYEEEE. V gave up 4 bases and J gave up 6 bases; unmatched junction bases: 6. CDR3 length equals 14 residues.

The chain has TRBV28 and TRBJ2-5, with a weak D call TRBD2 (5 bases). Deletions cut 7 bases from V and 2 bases from J, with 20 bases between. The germline gives CDR1 MDHEN, CDR2 SYDVKM. This CDR3 contains 16 residues. CDR3 residues: CASKAAGPVGQETQYF. CDR3 DNA sequence: TGTGCCAGCAAGGCGGCGGGTCCCGTTGGGCAAGAGACCCAGTACTTC.

The chain employs TRBV5-1 and TRBJ2-7, with D maybe TRBD1 (5 bases). V was shortened by 3 bases and J by 2 bases, with 12 bases between the two germline ends. The germline V gene encodes CDR1 SGHRS and CDR2 YFSETQ. This CDR3 has 14 amino acids. CDR3 amino acids: CASSYADRAYEQYF. CDR3 nucleotide sequence: TGCGCCAGCAGCTACGCAGACAGAGCCTACGAGCAGTACTTC. Full variable domain (missing parts from reference TRBV5-1 and TRBJ2-7): KAGVTQTPRYLIKTRGQQVTLSCSPISGHRSVSWYQQTPGQGLQFLFEYFSETQRNKGNFPGRFSGRQFSNSRSEMNVSTLELGDSALYLCASSYADRAYEQYFGPGTRLTVT.

This clone appeared a single time. The rearrangement uses TRBV6-5 and TRBJ2-7, with D maybe TRBD2 (6 bases). Trimming removed 2 bases at V and 5 bases at J, with 16 bases between. The CDR3 loop spans 15 amino acids. Germline V lookup: CDR1 MNHEY, CDR2 SVGAGI. The CDR3 reads CASSYRASPGDEQYF. CDR3 DNA sequence: TGTGCCAGCAGTTACCGGGCATCCCCGGGGGACGAGCAGTACTTC.

The genes are TRBV15 and TRBJ2-5; possible D gene TRBD1, 8 bases. The germline V gene encodes CDR1 LNHNV and CDR2 YYDKDF (reference sequence). Trimming left V 8 bases short and J 4 bases short, with 17 bases between. The CDR3 is 14 residues long. CDR3 protein: CATGQGGRGETQYF. The CDR3 nucleotides read TGTGCCACCGGACAGGGTGGGAGGGGAGAGACCCAGTACTTC.

The chain has TRBV6-5 and TRBJ2-5, with TRBD1 matching over 11 bases. This CDR3 comprises 15 residues. Germline V gene data show CDR1 as MNHEY and CDR2 as SVGAGI. V was pared by 4 bases and J by 2 bases, with 3 bases of the junction left unmatched. CDR3: CASSFGTGGQETQYF. The DNA of the CDR3 is TGTGCCAGCAGTTTTGGGACAGGGGGGCAAGAGACCCAGTACTTC.

The genes are TRBV19 and TRBJ1-1; D uncertain. Germline CDR1 is LNHDA and CDR2 is SQIVND (reference sequence). The CDR3 is 14 amino acids. The V end was cut by 3 bases, the J end by 8 bases, with 16 bases between. The DNA of the CDR3 is TGTGCCAGTAGTATGGATACCCTTGCACCCGAAGCTTTCTTT. Translated, it gives CASSMDTLAPEAFF.

The chain carries TRBV6-6 and TRBJ1-6; D unclear. Germline CDR1 MNHNY, CDR2 SVGAGI (reference sequence). This CDR3 region has 11 residues. Trimming stripped 2 bases from V and 14 bases from J, with 7 bases between. The CDR3 coding sequence is TGTGCCAGCAGTTACGGGGATTCCCTCCACTTT. This codes for CASSYGDSLHF.

V gene TRBV18 combines with J gene TRBJ2-7; 9 bases align to TRBD2. The CDR3 sequence is 15 residues long. CDR1 KGHSH and CDR2 LQKENI come from the germline V gene. The V segment lost 3 bases and the J segment 2 bases; nucleotides outside the gene matches: 5. This CDR3 reads CASSPSASGTYEQYF. CDR3 nucleotide sequence: TGTGCCAGCTCACCCTCTGCTAGCGGGACCTACGAGCAGTACTTC.